These 6 T cell receptor beta chains came from one sample sequenced in a study of T-cell reconstitution after alpha-beta-depleted transplantation in children. Preparing the TCRbeta library involved the use of unique molecular identifiers. TCRdb reanalysed the PCR reads using MiXCR and keeps one entry per CDR3 protein. Of 500,000 to 750,000 distinct CDR3 sequences listed, 13% are singletons. Sequenced here: PBMCs, mostly from graft donor cells, sampled 360 days after TCRalphabeta/CD19-depleted stem cell transplant. The source is a male patient under 18 who had a stem cell transplant for acute myeloid leukemia, so the T cells may come from the graft donor.

This clonotype turned up a few times. The genes are TRBV28 and TRBJ2-2; a weak D match, TRBD1 (6 bases). Germline values: CDR1 MDHEN, CDR2 SYDVKM. V lost 5 bases, J lost 3 bases, and 13 bases lay in between. This CDR3 spans 15 amino acids. CDR3 amino acids: CASSLRGPDTGELFF. In nucleotides, the CDR3 is TGTGCCAGCAGTCTCAGGGGTCCAGACACCGGGGAGCTGTTTTTT.

On this clonotype itself: At one end the junction does not follow the germline gene, possibly because of a read error. The CDR3, as DNA: TGTGCCAGCATTGAAGGGGGCCACAGCAATCAGCCCCAGCATTTT. This encodes CASIEGGHSNQPQHF. The chain has TRBV6-1 and TRBJ1-5; 7 bases are shared with TRBD1. CDR3 length: 15 amino acids. CDR1 is MNHNS, CDR2 SASEGT, per germline.

CDR3 sequence reads: CASSTSPPLAGALQETQYF. The DNA of the CDR3 is TGTGCCAGCAGCACAAGCCCTCCTCTTGCAGGGGCCCTCCAAGAGACCCAGTACTTC. The rearrangement uses TRBV7-3 and TRBJ2-5; D possibly corresponds to TRBD1 (6 bases). Germline V gene lookup returns CDR1 SGHTA and CDR2 FQGTGA. Trimming stripped 5 bases from V and 1 base from J, with 26 bases between. The CDR3 consists of 19 residues.

This clonotype was seen more than once but under ten times. The V call is TRBV19, the J call TRBJ2-3, with 11 bases matching TRBD2. Germline CDR1 and CDR2: LNHDA and SQIVND (reference sequence). CDR3 length equals 15 residues. The J segment lost 3 bases and the V segment lost 4 bases, leaving 3 bases of the junction unmatched. The CDR3 sequence: CASSTTSGDTDTQYF. Here the CDR3 DNA reads TGTGCCAGTAGTACGACTAGCGGGGATACAGATACGCAGTATTTT.

This clonotype has ten or more counts. The V call is TRBV9, the J call TRBJ1-1; no clear D gene. The CDR3 sequence is 14 residues long. Trimming left V 0 bases short and J 3 bases short, with 9 bases between. CDR1 and CDR2 from the germline V gene are SGDLS and YYNGEE. The CDR3 reads CASSVDLVDTEAFF. CDR3 coding DNA: TGTGCCAGCAGCGTAGACCTTGTGGACACTGAAGCTTTCTTT.

The chain employs TRBV25-1 and TRBJ2-4, with D tentatively TRBD1 (6 bases). V lost 6 bases and J lost 7, with 19 bases in between. The CDR3 sequence is 15 residues long. Per the germline V gene, CDR1 is MGHDK and CDR2 is SYGVNS. The CDR3 loop is CASSPQTGDGNIQYF. In nucleotides, the CDR3 is TGTGCCAGCAGCCCCCAGACAGGAGACGGGAACATTCAGTACTTC.